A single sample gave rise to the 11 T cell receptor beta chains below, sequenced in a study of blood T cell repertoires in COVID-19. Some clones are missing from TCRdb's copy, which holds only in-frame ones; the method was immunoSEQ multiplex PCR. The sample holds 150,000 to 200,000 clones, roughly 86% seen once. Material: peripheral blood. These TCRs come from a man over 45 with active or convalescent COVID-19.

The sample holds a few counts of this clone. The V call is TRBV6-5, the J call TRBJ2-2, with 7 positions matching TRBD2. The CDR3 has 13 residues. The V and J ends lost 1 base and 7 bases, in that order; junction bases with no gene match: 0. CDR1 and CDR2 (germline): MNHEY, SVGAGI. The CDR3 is CASSYWGGGELFF. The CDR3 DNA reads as TGTGCCAGCAGTTACTGGGGGGGCGGGGAGCTGTTTTTT.

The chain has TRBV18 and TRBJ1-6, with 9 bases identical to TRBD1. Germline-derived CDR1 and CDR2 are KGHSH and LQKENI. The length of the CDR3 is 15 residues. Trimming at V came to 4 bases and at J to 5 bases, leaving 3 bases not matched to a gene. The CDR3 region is CASSHRDRDNSPLHF. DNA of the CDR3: TGTGCCAGCTCACACCGGGACAGGGATAATTCACCCCTCCACTTT.

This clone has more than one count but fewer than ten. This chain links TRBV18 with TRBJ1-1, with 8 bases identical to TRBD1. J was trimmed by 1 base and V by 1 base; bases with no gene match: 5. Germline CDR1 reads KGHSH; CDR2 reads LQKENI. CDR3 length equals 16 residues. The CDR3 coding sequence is TGTGCCAGCTCACCACTTTTAGGACAGGGGAACACTGAAGCTTTCTTT. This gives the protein CASSPLLGQGNTEAFF.

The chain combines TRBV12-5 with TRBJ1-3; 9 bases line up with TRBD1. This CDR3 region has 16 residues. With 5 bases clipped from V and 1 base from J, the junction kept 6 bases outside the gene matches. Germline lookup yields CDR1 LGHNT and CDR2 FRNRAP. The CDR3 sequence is CASGAGQGPSGNTIYF. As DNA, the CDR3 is TGTGCTAGTGGTGCGGGACAGGGCCCTTCTGGAAACACCATATATTTT.

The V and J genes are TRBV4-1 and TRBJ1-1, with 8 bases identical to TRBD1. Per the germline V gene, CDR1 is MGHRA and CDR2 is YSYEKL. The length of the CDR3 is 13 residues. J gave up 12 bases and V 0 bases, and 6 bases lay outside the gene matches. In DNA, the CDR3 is TGCGCCAGCAGCCAAGATATGGGACAGGCAACTTTCTTT. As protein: CASSQDMGQATFF.

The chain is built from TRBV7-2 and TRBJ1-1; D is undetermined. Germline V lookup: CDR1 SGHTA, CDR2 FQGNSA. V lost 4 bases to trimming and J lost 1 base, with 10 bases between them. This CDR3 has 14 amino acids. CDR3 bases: TGTGCCAGCAGCTCTCGTCAGGAGAACACTGAAGCTTTCTTT. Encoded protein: CASSSRQENTEAFF.

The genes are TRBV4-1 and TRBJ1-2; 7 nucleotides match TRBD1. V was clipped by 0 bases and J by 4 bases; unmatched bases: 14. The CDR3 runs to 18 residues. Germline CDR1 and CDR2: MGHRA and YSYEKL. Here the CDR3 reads CASSQEIYVPGQRYGYTF. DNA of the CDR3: TGCGCCAGCAGCCAAGAAATATACGTCCCGGGACAGCGCTATGGCTACACCTTC.

The CDR3 reads CASRNRGPTGGYGYTF. The CDR3 nucleotides are TGTGCCAGCCGAAACAGGGGGCCAACAGGAGGCTATGGCTACACCTTC. The V call is TRBV28, the J call TRBJ1-2, with TRBD1 matching over 9 bases. V gave up 8 bases and J gave up 4 bases; unmatched junction bases: 14. The germline gives CDR1 MDHEN, CDR2 SYDVKM. This CDR3 has 16 amino acids.

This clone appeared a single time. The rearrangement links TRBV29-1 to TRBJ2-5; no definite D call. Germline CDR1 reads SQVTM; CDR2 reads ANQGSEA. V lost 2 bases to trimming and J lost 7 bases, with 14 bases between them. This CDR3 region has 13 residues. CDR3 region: CSVEPPHSGTQYF. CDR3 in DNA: TGCAGCGTTGAACCCCCTCACTCGGGGACCCAGTACTTC. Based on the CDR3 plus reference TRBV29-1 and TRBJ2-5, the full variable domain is SAVISQKPSRDICQRGTSLTIQCQVDSQVTMMFWYRQQPGQSLTLIATANQGSEATYESGFVIDKFPISRPNLTFSTLTVSNMSPEDSSIYLCSVEPPHSGTQYFGPGTRLLVL.

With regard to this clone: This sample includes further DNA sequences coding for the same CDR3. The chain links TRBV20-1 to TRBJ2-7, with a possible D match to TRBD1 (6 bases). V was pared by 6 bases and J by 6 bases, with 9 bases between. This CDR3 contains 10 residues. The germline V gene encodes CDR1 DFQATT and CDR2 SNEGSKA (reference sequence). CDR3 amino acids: CSARGGEQYF. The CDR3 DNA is TGCAGTGCCAGGGGTGGCGAGCAGTACTTC.

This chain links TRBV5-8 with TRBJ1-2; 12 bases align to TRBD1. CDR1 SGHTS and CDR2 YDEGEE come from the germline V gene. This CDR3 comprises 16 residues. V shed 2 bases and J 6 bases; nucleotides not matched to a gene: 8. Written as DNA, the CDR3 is TGTGCCAGCAGCTTCCACCGGGACAGGGGGCCGGATGGCTACACCTTC. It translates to CASSFHRDRGPDGYTF.